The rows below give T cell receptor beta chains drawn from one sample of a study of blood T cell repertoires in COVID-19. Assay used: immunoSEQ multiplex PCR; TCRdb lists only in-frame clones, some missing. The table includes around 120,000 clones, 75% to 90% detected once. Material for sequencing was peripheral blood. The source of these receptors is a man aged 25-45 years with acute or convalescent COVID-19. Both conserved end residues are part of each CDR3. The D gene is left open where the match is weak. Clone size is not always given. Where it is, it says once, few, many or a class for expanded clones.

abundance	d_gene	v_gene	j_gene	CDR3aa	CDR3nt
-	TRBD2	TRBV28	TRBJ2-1	CASSTSGRGEQFF	TGTGCCAGCAGTACTAGCGGGAGGGGTGAGCAGTTCTTC
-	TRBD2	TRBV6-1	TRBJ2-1	CASSEGLAGYNEQFF	TGTGCCAGCAGTGAAGGGCTAGCGGGGTACAATGAGCAGTTCTTC
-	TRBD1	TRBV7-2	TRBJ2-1	CASSSFRLRQGFNEQFF	TGTGCCAGCAGCTCCTTTAGACTGAGACAGGGATTCAATGAGCAGTTCTTC
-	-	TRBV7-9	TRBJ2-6	CASSEIGSDSGANVLTF	TGTGCCAGCAGCGAGATCGGGAGCGACTCTGGGGCCAACGTCCTGACTTTC
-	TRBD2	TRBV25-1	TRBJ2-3	CASSERLAGGPHHTQYF	TGTGCCAGCAGTGAACGACTAGCGGGAGGCCCCCACCATACGCAGTATTTT
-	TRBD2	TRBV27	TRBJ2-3	CASSPGGSLGTDTQYF	TGTGCCAGCAGCCCTGGCGGGAGTCTAGGCACAGATACGCAGTATTTT
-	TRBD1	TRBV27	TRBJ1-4	CASSHDRGGTNEKLFF	TGTGCCAGCAGCCATGACAGGGGAGGAACTAATGAAAAACTGTTTTTT
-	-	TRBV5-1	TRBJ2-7	CASSFPHGRREQYF	TGCGCCAGCAGCTTCCCACATGGAAGGAGGGAGCAGTACTTC
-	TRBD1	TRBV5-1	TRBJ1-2	CASSVGTAPRGYTF	TGCGCCAGCAGCGTCGGGACAGCCCCGCGAGGCTACACCTTC
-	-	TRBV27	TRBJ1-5	CARIAEAVNTHSNQPQHF	TGTGCCAGAATCGCGGAGGCAGTTAACACCCATAGCAATCAGCCCCAGCATTTT
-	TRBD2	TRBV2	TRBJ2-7	CASSPPLTSGGAEGGEQYF	TGTGCCAGCTCTCCCCCTCTGACTAGCGGGGGGGCTGAAGGAGGCGAGCAGTACTTC
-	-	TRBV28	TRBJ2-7	CASSRYEQYF	TGTGCCAGCAGTCGTTACGAGCAGTACTTC
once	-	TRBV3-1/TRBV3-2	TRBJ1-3	CASSPTGGLGNTIYF	TGTGCCAGCAGCCCCACAGGTGGTCTTGGAAACACCATATATTTT
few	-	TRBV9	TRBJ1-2	CASSPRQNHYGYTF	TGTGCCAGCAGCCCACGACAGAACCACTATGGCTACACCTTC
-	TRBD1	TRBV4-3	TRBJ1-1	CASSQDYFVEGQQNTEAFF	TGCGCCAGCAGCCAAGATTATTTTGTGGAGGGACAGCAGAACACTGAAGCTTTCTTT
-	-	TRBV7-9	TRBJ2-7	CASSPRGAYEQYF	TGTGCCAGCAGCCCCAGAGGTGCCTACGAGCAGTACTTC
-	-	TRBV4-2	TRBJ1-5	CASSPIDRVDQPQHF	TGTGCCAGCAGCCCTATCGACAGAGTTGATCAGCCCCAGCATTTT
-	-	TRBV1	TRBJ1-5	CTSSQVPHKALRTICNQPQHF	TGCACCAGCAGCCAAGTGCCCCACAAGGCCCTTCGAACTATATGCAATCAGCCCCAGCATTTT
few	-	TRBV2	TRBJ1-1	CASSETGVVYTEAFF	TGTGCCAGCAGTGAGACAGGTGTAGTGTACACTGAAGCTTTCTTT
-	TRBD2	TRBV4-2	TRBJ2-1	CASSQGHRTSGSTYNEQFF	TGTGCCAGCAGCCAAGGCCACCGGACTAGCGGGAGTACCTACAATGAGCAGTTCTTC
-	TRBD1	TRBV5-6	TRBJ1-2	CASSLAATGGITF	TGTGCCAGCAGCTTGGCCGCGACAGGGGGCATAACCTTC
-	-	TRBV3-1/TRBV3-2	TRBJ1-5	CASSRQQGSNQPQHF	TGTGCCAGCAGCCGGCAACAGGGAAGCAATCAGCCCCAGCATTTT
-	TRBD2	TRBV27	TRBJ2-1	CASSLGASGISDEQFF	TGTGCCAGCAGCTTGGGGGCTAGCGGGATTAGCGATGAGCAGTTCTTC
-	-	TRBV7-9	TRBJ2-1	CASSWRRGSGNNEQFF	TGTGCCAGCAGCTGGCGGAGGGGTAGCGGTAACAATGAGCAGTTCTTC
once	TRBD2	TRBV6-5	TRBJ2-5	CASSLGLAGGGETQYF	TGTGCCAGCAGTTTGGGACTAGCGGGGGGCGGGGAGACCCAGTACTTC
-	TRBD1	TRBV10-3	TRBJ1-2	CAISEPDRHNYYGYTF	TGTGCCATCAGTGAGCCGGACAGGCACAACTACTATGGCTACACCTTC
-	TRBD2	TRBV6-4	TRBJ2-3	CASSETSGRADTQYF	TGTGCCAGCAGTGAGACTAGCGGGAGAGCAGATACGCAGTATTTT
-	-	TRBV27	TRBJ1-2	CASSPPFGSFNYGYTF	TGTGCCAGCAGTCCACCGTTTGGGAGTTTTAACTATGGCTACACCTTC
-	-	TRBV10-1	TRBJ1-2	CASSEHGGWFDYGYTF	TGCGCCAGCAGTGAGCACGGGGGATGGTTTGACTATGGCTACACCTTC
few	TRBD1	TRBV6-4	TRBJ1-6	CASSDSTGGNSPLHF	TGTGCCAGCAGTGACTCGACAGGGGGAAATTCACCCCTCCACTTT
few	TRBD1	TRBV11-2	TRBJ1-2	CASSLDGTGIYGYTF	TGTGCCAGCAGCTTAGATGGGACAGGGATCTATGGCTACACCTTC
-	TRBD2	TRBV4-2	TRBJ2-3	CASSQGLAGGTDTQYF	TGTGCCAGCAGCCAAGGACTAGCGGGGGGCACAGATACGCAGTATTTT
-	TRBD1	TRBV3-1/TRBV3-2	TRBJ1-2	CASSRTGPAYGYTF	TGTGCCAGCAGCCGGACAGGGCCGGCCTATGGCTACACCTTC
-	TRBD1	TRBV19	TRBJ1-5	CASSGQDNQPQHF	TGTGCCAGTAGTGGACAGGACAATCAGCCCCAGCATTTT
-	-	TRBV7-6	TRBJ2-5	CASSLGGQSRETQYF	TGTGCCAGCAGCTTAGGAGGACAGAGCCGGGAGACCCAGTACTTC
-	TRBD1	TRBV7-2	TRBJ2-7	CASSRDRGNYEQYF	TGTGCCAGCAGCCGGGACAGGGGAAACTACGAGCAGTACTTC
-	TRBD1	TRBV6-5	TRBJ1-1	CASTPTGVNTEAFF	TGTGCCAGCACCCCGACAGGGGTAAACACTGAAGCTTTCTTT
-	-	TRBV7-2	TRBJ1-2	CASSRPLSRGGYTF	TGTGCCAGCAGCCGCCCCTTATCTCGGGGGGGCTACACCTTC
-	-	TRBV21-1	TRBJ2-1	CASSKASRTNGAPNEQFF	TGTGCCAGCAGCAAAGCGTCGCGAACGAACGGTGCCCCCAATGAGCAGTTCTTC
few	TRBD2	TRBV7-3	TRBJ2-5	CASSSSGSQTQYF	TGTGCCAGCAGCTCGAGCGGGAGTCAGACCCAGTACTTC
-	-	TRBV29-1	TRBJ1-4	CSVAQGSEKLFF	TGCAGCGTGGCCCAGGGGAGTGAAAAACTGTTTTTT
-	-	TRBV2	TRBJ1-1	CASSEGGTYTEAFF	TGTGCCAGCAGTGAGGGAGGGACATACACTGAAGCTTTCTTT
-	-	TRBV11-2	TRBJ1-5	CASSLRPESNQPQHF	TGTGCCAGCAGCTTACGCCCCGAGAGCAATCAGCCCCAGCATTTT
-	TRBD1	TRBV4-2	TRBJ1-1	CASSQGGPGTGGMDTEAFF	TGTGCCAGCAGCCAAGGCGGGCCCGGGACAGGGGGTATGGACACTGAAGCTTTCTTT
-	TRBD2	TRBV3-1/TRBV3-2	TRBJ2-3	CASSPPLRAGGGTQYF	TGTGCCAGCAGCCCTCCCCTCAGAGCGGGGGGTGGTACGCAGTATTTT
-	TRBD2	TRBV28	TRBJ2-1	CATQRAGEGVHKFF	TGTGCCACCCAGAGGGCGGGAGAGGGCGTGCACAAGTTCTTC
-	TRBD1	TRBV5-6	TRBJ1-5	CASSLETGDSNQPQHF	TGTGCCAGCAGCCTTGAGACAGGGGACAGCAATCAGCCCCAGCATTTT
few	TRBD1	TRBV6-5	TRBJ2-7	CASSYRGQGSYEQYF	TGTGCCAGCAGTTACCGGGGACAGGGCTCCTACGAGCAGTACTTC
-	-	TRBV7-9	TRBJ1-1	CASSSDRHGAFF	TGTGCCAGCAGCTCCGACAGGCACGGAGCTTTCTTT
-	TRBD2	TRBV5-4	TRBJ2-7	CASSSGGYSYEQYF	TGTGCCAGCAGCTCCGGGGGGTACTCCTACGAGCAGTACTTC
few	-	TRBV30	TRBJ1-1	CAWGFGGYTEAFF	TGTGCCTGGGGCTTTGGGGGGTACACTGAAGCTTTCTTT
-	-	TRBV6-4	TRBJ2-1	CASSDSLGREQFF	TGTGCCAGCAGTGACTCTCTAGGAAGAGAACAGTTCTTC
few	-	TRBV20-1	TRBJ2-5	CSASQVRETQYF	TGCAGTGCTAGTCAGGTTCGGGAGACCCAGTACTTC
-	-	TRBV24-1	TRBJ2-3	CATSGVGGMGADTQYF	TGTGCCACCAGTGGCGTTGGGGGGATGGGGGCAGATACGCAGTATTTT
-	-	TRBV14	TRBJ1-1	CASRARGSDNTEAFF	TGTGCCAGCAGGGCCCGGGGGTCGGACAACACTGAAGCTTTCTTT
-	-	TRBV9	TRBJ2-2	CASSDFTGELFF	TGTGCCAGCAGCGACTTCACCGGGGAGCTGTTTTTT
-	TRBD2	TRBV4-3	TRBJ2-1	CASSQDTAGGQEQFF	TGCGCCAGCAGCCAAGATACAGCGGGGGGGCAAGAGCAGTTCTTC
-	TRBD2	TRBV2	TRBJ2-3	CASSDLSGGALTDTQYF	TGTGCCAGCAGTGATCTCAGCGGGGGGGCTCTCACAGATACGCAGTATTTT